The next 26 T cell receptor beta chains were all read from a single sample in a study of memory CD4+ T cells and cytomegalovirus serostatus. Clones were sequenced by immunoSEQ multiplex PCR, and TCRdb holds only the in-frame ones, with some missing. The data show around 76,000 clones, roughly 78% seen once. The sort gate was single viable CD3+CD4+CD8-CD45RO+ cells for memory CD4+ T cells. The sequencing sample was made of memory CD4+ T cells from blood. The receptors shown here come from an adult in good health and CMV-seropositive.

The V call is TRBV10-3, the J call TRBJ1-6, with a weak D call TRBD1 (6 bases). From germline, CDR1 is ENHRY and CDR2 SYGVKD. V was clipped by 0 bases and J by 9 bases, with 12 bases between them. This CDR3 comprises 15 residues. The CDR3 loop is CAISESEGGTSPLHF. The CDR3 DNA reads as TGTGCCATCAGTGAGTCTGAAGGGGGGACTTCACCCCTCCACTTT.

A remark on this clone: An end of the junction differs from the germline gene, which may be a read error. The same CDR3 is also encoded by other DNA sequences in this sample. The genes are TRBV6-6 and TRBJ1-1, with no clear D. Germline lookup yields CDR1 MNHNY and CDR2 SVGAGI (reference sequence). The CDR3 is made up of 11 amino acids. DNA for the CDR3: TGTGCCAGCAGTCCCTCGGGTGAAGCCTTCTTT. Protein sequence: CASSPSGEAFF.

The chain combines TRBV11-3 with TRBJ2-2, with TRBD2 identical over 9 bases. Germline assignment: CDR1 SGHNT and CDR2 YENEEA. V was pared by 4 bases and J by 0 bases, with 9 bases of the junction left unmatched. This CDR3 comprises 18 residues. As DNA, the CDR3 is TGTGCCAGCAGCTCAGTGTACGGCGGGGGGGCGAACACCGGGGAGCTGTTTTTT. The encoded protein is CASSSVYGGGANTGELFF.

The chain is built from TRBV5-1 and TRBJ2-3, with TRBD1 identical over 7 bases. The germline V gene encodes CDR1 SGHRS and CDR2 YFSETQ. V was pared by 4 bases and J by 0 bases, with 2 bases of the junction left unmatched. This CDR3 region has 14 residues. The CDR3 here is CASSATGSTDTQYF. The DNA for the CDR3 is TGCGCCAGCAGCGCGACAGGGAGCACAGATACGCAGTATTTT.

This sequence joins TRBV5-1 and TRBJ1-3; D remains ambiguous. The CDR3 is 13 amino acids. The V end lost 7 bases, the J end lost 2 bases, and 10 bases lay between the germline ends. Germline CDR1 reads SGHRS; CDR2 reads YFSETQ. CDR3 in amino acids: CASGPRAGNTIYF. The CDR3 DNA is TGCGCCAGCGGTCCAAGGGCTGGAAACACCATATATTTT.

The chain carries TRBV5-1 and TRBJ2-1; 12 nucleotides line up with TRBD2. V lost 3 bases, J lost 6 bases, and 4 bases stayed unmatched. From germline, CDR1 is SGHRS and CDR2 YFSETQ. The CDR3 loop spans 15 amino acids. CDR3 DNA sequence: TGCGCCAGCAGCTCCTGGACTAGCGGGGTCAATGAGCAGTTCTTC. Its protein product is CASSSWTSGVNEQFF.

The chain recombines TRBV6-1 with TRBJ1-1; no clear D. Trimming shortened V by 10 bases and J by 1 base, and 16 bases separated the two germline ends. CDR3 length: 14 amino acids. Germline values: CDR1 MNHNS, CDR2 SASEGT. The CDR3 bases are TGTGCCACCTGGCCCCGGGAACAGAACACTGAAGCTTTCTTT. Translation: CATWPREQNTEAFF.

In DNA form, the CDR3 reads TGTGCCAGCAGCTTATTAAGAGGGACGGATGGCTACACCTTC. It is translated as CASSLLRGTDGYTF. The chain has TRBV7-2 and TRBJ1-2, with D possibly matching TRBD1 (5 bases). The CDR3 extends over 14 amino acids. In germline, CDR1 is SGHTA, CDR2 FQGNSA. The V end lost 2 bases, the J end lost 6 bases, and 13 bases lay between the germline ends.

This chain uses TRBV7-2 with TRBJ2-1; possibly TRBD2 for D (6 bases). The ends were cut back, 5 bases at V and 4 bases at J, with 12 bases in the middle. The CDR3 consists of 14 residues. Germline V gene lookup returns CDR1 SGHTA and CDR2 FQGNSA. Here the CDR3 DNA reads TGTGCCAGCAGCCCGGGACTGGAATACAATGAGCAGTTCTTC. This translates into CASSPGLEYNEQFF.

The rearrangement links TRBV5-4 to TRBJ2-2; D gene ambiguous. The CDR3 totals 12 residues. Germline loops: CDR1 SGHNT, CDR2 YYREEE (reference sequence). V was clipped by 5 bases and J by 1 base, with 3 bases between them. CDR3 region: CASRLNTGELFF. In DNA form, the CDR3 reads TGTGCCAGCAGACTGAACACCGGGGAGCTGTTTTTT.

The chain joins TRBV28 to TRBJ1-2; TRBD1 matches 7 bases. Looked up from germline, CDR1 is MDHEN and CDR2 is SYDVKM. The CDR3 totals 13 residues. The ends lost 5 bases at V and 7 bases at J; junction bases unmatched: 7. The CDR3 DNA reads TGTGCCAGCAGTGTTACAGGGGTGAGTGGCTACACCTTC. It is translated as CASSVTGVSGYTF.

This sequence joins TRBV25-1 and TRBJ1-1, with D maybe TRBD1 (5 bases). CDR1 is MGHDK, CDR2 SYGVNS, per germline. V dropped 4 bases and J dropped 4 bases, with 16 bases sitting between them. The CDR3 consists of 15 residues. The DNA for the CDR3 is TGTGCCAGCAGTGCCGTGACCGGGACTTTCACTGAAGCTTTCTTT. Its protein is CASSAVTGTFTEAFF.

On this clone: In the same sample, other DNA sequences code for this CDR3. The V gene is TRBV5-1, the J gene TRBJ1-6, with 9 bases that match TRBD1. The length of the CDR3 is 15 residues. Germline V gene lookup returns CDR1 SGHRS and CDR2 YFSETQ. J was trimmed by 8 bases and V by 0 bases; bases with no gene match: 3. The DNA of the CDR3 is TGCGCCAGCAGCTTGGCGGGACAGGGTTATTCACCCCTCCACTTT. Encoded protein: CASSLAGQGYSPLHF.

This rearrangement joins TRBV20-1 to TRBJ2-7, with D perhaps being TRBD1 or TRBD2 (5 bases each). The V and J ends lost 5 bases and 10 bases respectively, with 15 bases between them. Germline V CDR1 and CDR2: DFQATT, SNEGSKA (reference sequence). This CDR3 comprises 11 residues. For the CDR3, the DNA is TGCAGTGCTCGCCGGGGACCTCTCCAGTACTTC. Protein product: CSARRGPLQYF.

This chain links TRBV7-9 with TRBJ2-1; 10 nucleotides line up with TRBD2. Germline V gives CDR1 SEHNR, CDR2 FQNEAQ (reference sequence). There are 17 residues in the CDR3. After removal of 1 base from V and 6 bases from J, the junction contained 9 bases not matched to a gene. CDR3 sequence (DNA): TGTGCCAGCAGCTTAGTCCGTCTAGCGGGAGCCGCCAATGAGCAGTTCTTC. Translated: CASSLVRLAGAANEQFF.

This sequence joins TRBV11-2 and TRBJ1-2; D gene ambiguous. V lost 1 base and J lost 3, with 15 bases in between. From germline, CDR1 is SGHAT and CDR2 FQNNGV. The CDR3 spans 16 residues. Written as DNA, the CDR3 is TGTGCCAGCAGCTTAGTAGCACAGTCTGGGGACTATGGCTACACCTTC. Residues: CASSLVAQSGDYGYTF.

The CDR3 spells CASSPEIQPQHF. Here the CDR3 DNA reads TGTGCCAGCAGTCCGGAAATTCAGCCCCAGCATTTT. The chain joins TRBV2 to TRBJ1-5; the D is unclear. Germline assignment: CDR1 SNHLY and CDR2 FYNNEI. This CDR3 spans 12 amino acids. V lost 5 bases and J 6 bases, leaving 8 bases between the germline ends.

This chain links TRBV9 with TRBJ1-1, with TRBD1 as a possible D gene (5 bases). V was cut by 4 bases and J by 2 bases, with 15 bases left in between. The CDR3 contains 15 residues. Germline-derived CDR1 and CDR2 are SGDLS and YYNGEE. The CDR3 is CASSSRGGVNTEAFF. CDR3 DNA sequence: TGTGCCAGCAGCTCTCGGGGGGGGGTAAACACTGAAGCTTTCTTT.

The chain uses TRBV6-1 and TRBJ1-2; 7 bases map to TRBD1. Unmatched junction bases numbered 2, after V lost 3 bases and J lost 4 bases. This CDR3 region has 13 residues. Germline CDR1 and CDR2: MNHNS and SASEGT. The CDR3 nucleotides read TGTGCCAGCAGTGAGGGACAGCTCTATGGCTACACCTTC. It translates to CASSEGQLYGYTF.

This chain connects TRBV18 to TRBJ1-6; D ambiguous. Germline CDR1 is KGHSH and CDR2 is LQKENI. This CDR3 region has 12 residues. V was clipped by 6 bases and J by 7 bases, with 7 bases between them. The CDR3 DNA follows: TGTGCCAGCTCGCTACAGAATTCACCCCTCCACTTT. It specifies CASSLQNSPLHF. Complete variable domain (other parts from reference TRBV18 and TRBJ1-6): NAGVMQNPRHLVRRRGQEARLRCSPMKGHSHVYWYRQLPEEGLKFMVYLQKENIIDESGMPKERFSAEFPKEGPSILRIQQVVRGDSAAYFCASSLQNSPLHFGNGTRLTVT.

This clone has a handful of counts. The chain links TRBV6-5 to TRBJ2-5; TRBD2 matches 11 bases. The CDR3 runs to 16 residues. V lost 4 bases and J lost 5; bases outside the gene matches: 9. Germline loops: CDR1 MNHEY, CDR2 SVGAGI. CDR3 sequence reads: CASSSGLAVDGETQYF. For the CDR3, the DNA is TGTGCCAGCAGTTCGGGACTAGCGGTCGACGGGGAGACCCAGTACTTC.

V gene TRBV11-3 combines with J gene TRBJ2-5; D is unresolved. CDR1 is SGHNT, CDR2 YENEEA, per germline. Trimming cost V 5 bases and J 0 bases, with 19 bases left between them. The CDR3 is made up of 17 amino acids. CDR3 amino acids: CASSPRLSELNQETQYF. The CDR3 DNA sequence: TGTGCCAGCAGCCCCCGATTATCCGAGTTGAACCAAGAGACCCAGTACTTC.

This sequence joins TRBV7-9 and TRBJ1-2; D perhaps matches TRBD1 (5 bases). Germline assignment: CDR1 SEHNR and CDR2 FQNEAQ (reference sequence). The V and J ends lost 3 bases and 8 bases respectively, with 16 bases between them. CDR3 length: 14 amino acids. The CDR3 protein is CASSFGADSLGYTF. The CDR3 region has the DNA TGTGCCAGCAGCTTTGGGGCTGACAGTTTGGGCTACACCTTC.

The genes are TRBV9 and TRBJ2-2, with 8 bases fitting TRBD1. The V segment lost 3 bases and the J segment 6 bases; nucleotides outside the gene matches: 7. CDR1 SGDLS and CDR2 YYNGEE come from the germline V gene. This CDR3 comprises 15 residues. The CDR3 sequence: CASSDDRGIAGELFF. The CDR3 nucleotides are TGTGCCAGCAGCGATGACAGGGGTATCGCCGGGGAGCTGTTTTTT.

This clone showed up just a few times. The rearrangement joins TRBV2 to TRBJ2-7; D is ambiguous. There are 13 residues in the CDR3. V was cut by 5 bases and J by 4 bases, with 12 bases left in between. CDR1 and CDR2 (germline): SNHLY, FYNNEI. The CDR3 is CASSTGPLYEQYV. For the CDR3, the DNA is TGTGCCAGCAGTACCGGCCCCCTTTACGAGCAGTACGTC.

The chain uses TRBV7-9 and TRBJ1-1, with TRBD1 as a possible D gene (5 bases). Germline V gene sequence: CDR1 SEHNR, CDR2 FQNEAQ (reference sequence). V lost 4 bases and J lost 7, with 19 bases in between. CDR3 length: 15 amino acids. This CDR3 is CASSSPLQGGGEAFF. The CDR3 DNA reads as TGTGCCAGCAGCTCTCCCCTTCAGGGAGGAGGTGAAGCTTTCTTT.